These 5 T cell receptor beta chains were sequenced from one sample in a study of OX40 agonist ivuxolimab in advanced cancers. Here immunoSEQ multiplex PCR was the method, and the copy in TCRdb shows in-frame clones only, minus some. The repertoire holds under 95,000 clones, with roughly nine tenths as singletons. The sample consisted of CD4+ or CD8+ T cells sorted from blood, taken in a trial of the OX40 agonist ivuxolimab. Source of these receptors: an adult with an advanced solid tumor such as melanoma, head and neck, liver or kidney cancer.

The chain couples TRBV5-4 to TRBJ1-4, with D unresolved. With 0 bases removed from V and 4 bases from J, the gap between germline ends came to 10 bases. The CDR3 length is 15 residues. Germline V CDR1 and CDR2: SGHNT, YYREEE (reference sequence). CDR3: CASSLGTSGNEKLFF. CDR3 bases: TGTGCCAGCAGCTTGGGGACCTCGGGTAATGAAAAACTGTTTTTT.

This clone has a handful of counts. The V gene is TRBV6-5, the J gene TRBJ1-5; D is undetermined. V was trimmed by 6 bases and J by 3 bases, leaving 9 bases between them. Looked up from germline, CDR1 is MNHEY and CDR2 is SVGAGI. This CDR3 comprises 13 residues. This CDR3 is CASSTGINQPQHF. The CDR3 bases are TGTGCCAGCAGCACGGGGATCAATCAGCCCCAGCATTTT.

The V and J genes are TRBV28 and TRBJ2-3; 11 nucleotides line up with TRBD2. Losses at the gene ends were 5 bases for V and 7 bases for J; bases not matched to a gene: 11. CDR3 length equals 16 residues. Germline CDR1 MDHEN, CDR2 SYDVKM. As DNA, the CDR3 is TGTGCCAGCAGTATGTTTACTAGCGGGAGTTCAAATACGCAGTATTTT. This translates into CASSMFTSGSSNTQYF.

The CDR3 region is CASSPSGRFLAKNIQYF. In nucleotides, the CDR3 is TGTGCCAGCAGTCCTAGCGGGAGGTTCCTAGCCAAAAACATTCAGTACTTC. J is TRBJ2-4 and V is TRBV28, with 11 bases identical to TRBD2. The CDR3 totals 17 residues. Germline V gene lookup returns CDR1 MDHEN and CDR2 SYDVKM. The V and J ends lost 5 bases and 0 bases, in that order; junction bases with no gene match: 6.

This chain links TRBV2 with TRBJ1-2; D is unresolved. CDR3 size: 15 residues. V gave up 0 bases and J gave up 2 bases, with 10 bases separating them. Germline V gene data show CDR1 as SNHLY and CDR2 as FYNNEI. The CDR3 nucleotides are TGTGCCAGCAGTGAAGCAGGCGGCTCAAACTATGGCTACACCTTC. Its translation is CASSEAGGSNYGYTF.